The clone carrying this TCR beta chain has just a few counts. Antigen: not known. This sample is drawn from a study of post-analysis software for immune sequencing data. Study in general: Included among the disease courses, which were recorded for the cohort, were relapsing-remitting, secondary progressive and progressive-relapsing multiple sclerosis. Broader study findings: When compared against controls, multiple sclerosis patients showed significantly lower normalized Chao1 diversity. TRBV segments more frequent in patients than in controls numbered several and included TRBV5-6, TRBV5-1 and TRBV20-1. Same-batch preparations were strongly co-clustered by F measure.

CDR3 length: 14 residues. The germline V gene has CDR1 MNHEY and CDR2 SVGEGT. Losses at the gene ends were 6 bases for V and 4 bases for J; bases not matched to a gene: 5. Each TCR beta cDNA library carried unique molecular identifiers. Input of roughly 0.85 to 11 million T cells yielded 550,000 or so cDNA molecules. MiXCR, run by TCRdb on the PCR reads, gives a single entry per CDR3 protein. The sample has about 800,000 distinct CDR3 sequences, 25% to 30% seen once; the top ten hold approximately 0.55%. The sequence came from a girl aged 10 to 17 with multiple sclerosis. Sequenced sample: blood. The rearrangement links TRBV6-2 or TRBV6-3 to TRBJ1-5; the match to TRBD1 covers 8 bases. The DNA of the CDR3 is TGTGCCAGCAGCCAGAGACAGGGGAATCAGCCCCAGCATTTT. Protein: CASSQRQGNQPQHF.